One and the same sample provided the 20 T cell receptor beta chains below, sequenced in a study of blood T cell repertoires in COVID-19. Libraries were prepared by immunoSEQ multiplex PCR; TCRdb keeps only in-frame clonotypes and omits some of them. This sample carries roughly 320,000 clones, more than 90% of them seen once, and the ten largest clones take roughly 3.9%. Sample: PBMCs or T cells enriched from blood (not recorded which). These receptors were collected from a young woman who had been exposed to COVID-19.

The chain combines TRBV6-1 with TRBJ2-5; no reliable D call. The CDR3 contains 18 residues. Germline lookup yields CDR1 MNHNS and CDR2 SASEGT. Trimming pared 2 bases from V and 5 bases from J, leaving 24 bases between. CDR3 region: CASSESFDRTLHRETQYF. The CDR3 DNA reads as TGTGCCAGCAGTGAAAGTTTTGATAGAACCCTCCATCGGGAGACCCAGTACTTC.

Remarks on this clone: This CDR3 is also generated by other DNA sequences in the sample. This sequence joins TRBV5-1 and TRBJ1-3; the D is unclear. V lost 0 bases to trimming and J lost 0 bases, with 4 bases between them. The V gene's germline CDR1 is SGHRS and CDR2 YFSETQ. CDR3 length: 14 residues. CDR3 bases: TGCGCCAGCAGCTTGGACAGCTCTGGAAACACCATATATTTT. Translating it yields CASSLDSSGNTIYF. The full variable domain, with the rest looked up from reference TRBV5-1 and TRBJ1-3, is KAGVTQTPRYLIKTRGQQVTLSCSPISGHRSVSWYQQTPGQGLQFLFEYFSETQRNKGNFPGRFSGRQFSNSRSEMNVSTLELGDSALYLCASSLDSSGNTIYFGEGSWLTVV.

V and J are TRBV7-7 and TRBJ1-3; 7 bases line up with TRBD1. This CDR3 is 15 amino acids long. The germline gives CDR1 SSHAT, CDR2 FNYEAQ (reference sequence). The ends lost 8 bases at V and 0 bases at J; junction bases unmatched: 7. This CDR3 is CASSTGTASGNTIYF. The DNA of the CDR3 is TGTGCCAGCTCGACAGGGACGGCCTCTGGAAACACCATATATTTT.

J is TRBJ2-1 and V is TRBV2, with 13 bases fitting TRBD2. With V trimmed by 5 bases and J by 9 bases, 7 bases remained unmatched. This CDR3 has 15 residues. The V gene's germline CDR1 is SNHLY and CDR2 FYNNEI. CDR3 sequence: CASSPTSGGWGEQFF. The DNA of the CDR3 is TGTGCCAGCAGTCCGACTAGCGGGGGGTGGGGTGAGCAGTTCTTC.

The chain uses TRBV7-3 and TRBJ2-3; 11 bases line up with TRBD2. Germline V lookup: CDR1 SGHTA, CDR2 FQGTGA. CDR3 length equals 16 residues. V lost 5 bases to trimming and J lost 2 bases; unmatched junction nucleotides: 6. CDR3 DNA: TGTGCCAGCAGCCCAAAGACTAGCGGGGACACAGATACGCAGTATTTT. Translated: CASSPKTSGDTDTQYF.

This chain uses TRBV27 with TRBJ2-4; 8 positions agree with TRBD1. The CDR3 is 16 residues long. Germline V gene lookup returns CDR1 MNHEY and CDR2 SMNVEV (reference sequence). The V gene end was trimmed by 1 base and the J gene end by 6 bases; junction bases not matched to a gene: 8. CDR3 in amino acids: CASSLWGTGVRNIQYF. In nucleotides, the CDR3 is TGTGCCAGCAGTTTATGGGGGACAGGAGTCAGAAACATTCAGTACTTC.

The rearrangement joins TRBV3-1 (or the pseudogene TRBV3-2) to TRBJ2-3; the match to TRBD2 covers 7 bases. This CDR3 contains 20 residues. With 3 bases clipped from V and 0 bases from J, the junction kept 18 bases outside the gene matches. The V gene's germline CDR1 is LGHDT and CDR2 YNNKEL (reference sequence). The CDR3 region is CASSQGRASGFTSSTDTQYF. The DNA for the CDR3 is TGTGCCAGCAGCCAGGGGCGGGCTAGCGGATTTACCTCTAGCACAGATACGCAGTATTTT.

The chain employs TRBV7-2 and TRBJ2-1; the match to TRBD2 covers 8 bases. The V segment lost 4 bases and the J segment 9 bases; nucleotides outside the gene matches: 8. Per the germline V gene, CDR1 is SGHTA and CDR2 is FQGNSA. The CDR3 has 14 amino acids. This CDR3 is CASSSIAGKGEQFF. For the CDR3, the DNA is TGTGCCAGCAGCTCTATAGCGGGGAAGGGTGAGCAGTTCTTC.

V gene TRBV19 combines with J gene TRBJ1-6; D might be TRBD1 (5 bases). The germline gives CDR1 LNHDA, CDR2 SQIVND (reference sequence). V dropped 7 bases and J dropped 7 bases, with 11 bases sitting between them. The CDR3 covers 13 residues. The CDR3 reads CASMVQANSPLHF. CDR3 bases: TGTGCCAGTATGGTACAGGCCAATTCACCCCTCCACTTT.

V usage is TRBV2 and J usage is TRBJ1-1; 7 positions agree with TRBD1. The J segment lost 3 bases and the V segment lost 6 bases, leaving 10 bases of the junction unmatched. Germline values: CDR1 SNHLY, CDR2 FYNNEI. This CDR3 is 15 amino acids long. DNA of the CDR3: TGTGCCAGCAGATGGACAGGCCTCCGTCACACTGAAGCTTTCTTT. Its translation is CASRWTGLRHTEAFF.

V is TRBV5-1 and J is TRBJ1-4; 7 nucleotides align to TRBD1. This CDR3 is built from 16 residues. Per the germline V gene, CDR1 is SGHRS and CDR2 is YFSETQ. The trim removed 3 bases at V and 8 bases at J, leaving 13 bases unmatched. This CDR3 is CASSSARQGGGEKLFF. CDR3 nucleotide sequence: TGCGCCAGCAGCTCCGCTCGACAGGGAGGAGGGGAAAAACTGTTTTTT.

The chain joins TRBV7-9 to TRBJ1-2; a weak D match, TRBD1 (5 bases). Germline CDR1 and CDR2: SEHNR and FQNEAQ (reference sequence). This CDR3 spans 12 amino acids. Deletions cut 3 bases from V and 10 bases from J, with 12 bases between. In nucleotides, the CDR3 is TGTGCCAGCAGCTTTAGACAGTCGACCTACACCTTC. Encoded protein: CASSFRQSTYTF.

The gene calls are TRBV5-4 and TRBJ1-2; 12 bases match TRBD1. This CDR3 comprises 14 residues. Germline V gene lookup returns CDR1 SGHNT and CDR2 YYREEE (reference sequence). The V and J ends lost 7 bases and 7 bases, in that order; junction bases with no gene match: 8. The DNA of the CDR3 is TGTGCCAGCGGTGGGGACAGGGGGCAATCTGGCTACACCTTC. Protein sequence: CASGGDRGQSGYTF.

V and J are TRBV5-4 and TRBJ2-1; 8 bases fit TRBD2. CDR3 length: 16 residues. CDR1 is SGHNT, CDR2 YYREEE, per germline (reference sequence). V gave up 1 base and J gave up 4 bases; unmatched junction bases: 7. The CDR3 nucleotides read TGTGCCAGCAGCTTGAGGTCTAGCGGGCTTTACAATGAGCAGTTCTTC. Encoded protein: CASSLRSSGLYNEQFF.

V and J are TRBV20-1 and TRBJ2-5; D gene ambiguous. Trimming took off 8 bases at V and 2 bases at J, with 9 bases between the two ends. This CDR3 contains 11 residues. The germline V gene encodes CDR1 DFQATT and CDR2 SNEGSKA (reference sequence). DNA of the CDR3: TGCAGTCTCGACGGGCAAGAGACCCAGTACTTC. Amino acid sequence: CSLDGQETQYF.

This chain connects TRBV6-5 to TRBJ1-2, with 7 bases aligning to TRBD1. J was trimmed by 1 base and V by 6 bases; bases with no gene match: 2. Germline V gene lookup returns CDR1 MNHEY and CDR2 SVGAGI. The CDR3 sequence is 13 residues long. CDR3 coding DNA: TGTGCCAGCAGCCGGGACAGTAACTATGGCTACACCTTC. Protein product: CASSRDSNYGYTF.

The chain combines TRBV11-3 with TRBJ2-3; D is possibly TRBD2 (6 bases). Trimming left V 3 bases short and J 2 bases short, with 12 bases between. Germline V gives CDR1 SGHNT, CDR2 YENEEA. CDR3 length: 15 residues. CDR3: CASSFSGTPTDTQYF. The CDR3 coding sequence is TGTGCCAGCAGCTTTTCCGGGACTCCCACAGATACGCAGTATTTT.

The J gene is TRBJ1-3, the V gene TRBV4-3; D is ambiguous. V lost 1 base and J lost 0, with 7 bases in between. The V gene's germline CDR1 is LGHNA and CDR2 YSLEER. This CDR3 spans 15 amino acids. The CDR3 loop reads CASSQVSRSGNTIYF. For the CDR3, the DNA is TGCGCCAGCAGCCAAGTGTCCCGCTCTGGAAACACCATATATTTT.

V usage is TRBV6-5 and J usage is TRBJ1-1, with D possibly being TRBD1 (6 bases). The CDR3 spans 15 residues. In germline, CDR1 is MNHEY, CDR2 SVGAGI. Deletions cut 6 bases from V and 0 bases from J, with 14 bases between. This chain's CDR3 is CASRDRSYMNTEAFF. DNA of the CDR3: TGTGCCAGCAGAGACAGGAGTTATATGAACACTGAAGCTTTCTTT.

The J gene is TRBJ2-3, the V gene TRBV4-3, with 9 bases lining up with TRBD2. Germline V CDR1 and CDR2: LGHNA, YSLEER. The CDR3 extends over 18 amino acids. Trimming cost V 0 bases and J 2 bases; bases outside gene matches: 9. This CDR3 is CASSQDLPASGVTDTQYF. CDR3 DNA sequence: TGCGCCAGCAGCCAAGATCTCCCGGCTAGCGGGGTCACAGATACGCAGTATTTT.